Described below is a single TCR beta chain sequence and its context. What it recognizes is unknown. Researchers ran the PCR with 60 Vbeta and 13 Jbeta primers. Clones were sequenced by immunoSEQ multiplex PCR, and TCRdb holds only the in-frame ones, with some missing. This sample has about 160,000 clones, with over 70% found just once. Trimming shortened V by 0 bases and J by 4 bases, and 15 bases separated the two germline ends. The germline V gene has CDR1 LGHNA and CDR2 YSLEER. The CDR3 extends over 16 amino acids. These data come from a study of cytomegalovirus exposure and HLA in healthy donors. Study results and limitations: Cytomegalovirus status, reportedly, was diagnosed with high specificity and sensitivity by the classifier. In the analysis, some V segments, TRBV6-2 and TRBV6-3 included, were excluded as indistinguishable. Per a later analysis, HLA-associated TCR beta chains showed more clonal expansion than other, equally common TCR beta chains.

Input material: PBMCs. The receptor comes from a male donor in good health and CMV-seropositive. This chain links TRBV4-3 with TRBJ1-1, with D possibly matching TRBD1 (6 bases). The CDR3 reads CASSQEGAWGSTEAFF. In nucleotides, the CDR3 is TGCGCCAGCAGCCAAGAGGGGGCCTGGGGTAGCACTGAAGCTTTCTTT.